The sequence of this TCR beta chain was determined in a study of shared clonotypes between healthy human individuals. The CDR3 runs 16 residues. CDR1 and CDR2 (germline): SGHDT, YYEEEE. Trimming cost V 0 bases and J 8 bases; bases outside gene matches: 12. Each sorted subset replicate got 200 ng genomic DNA, tens of thousands of genomes. Using immunoSEQ multiplex PCR, the repertoire was profiled, and TCRdb retains in-frame clones only, with some absent. The sample consists of 2 million to 3 million clones, 80% to 95% of them appearing once. The sequence derives from a man younger than 30 in good health. Some clones in this sample may be carry-over from other donors' samples. The sequenced sample consisted of naive CD4+ T cells from PBMCs. Subset denoted: CD45RA+ positively selected. The V and J genes are TRBV5-6 and TRBJ1-2; TRBD1 matches at 8 bases. Here the CDR3 reads CASSLGITGTGGGYTF. DNA of the CDR3: TGTGCCAGCAGCTTGGGTATTACCGGGACAGGAGGAGGCTACACCTTC.